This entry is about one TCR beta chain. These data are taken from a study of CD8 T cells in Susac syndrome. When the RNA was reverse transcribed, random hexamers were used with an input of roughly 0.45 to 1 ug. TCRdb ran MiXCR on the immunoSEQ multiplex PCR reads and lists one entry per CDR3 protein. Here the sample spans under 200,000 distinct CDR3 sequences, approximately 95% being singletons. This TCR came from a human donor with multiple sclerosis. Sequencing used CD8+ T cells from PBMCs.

CDR3 sequence (DNA): TGTGCCAGCAGTTTTGGGGAGGGCAGCTTGTATAGCAATCAGCCCCAGCATTTT. It is translated as CASSFGEGSLYSNQPQHF. J is TRBJ1-5 and V is TRBV28; D not resolved. The germline V gene encodes CDR1 MDHEN and CDR2 SYDVKM. There are 18 residues in the CDR3. Trimming removed 3 bases at V and 0 bases at J, with 18 bases between.